This T cell receptor (beta chain) comes out of a study of CD8+CD57+ T cells in acquired aplastic anemia. Study at large: Quantities of DNA derived from sorted CD4+ and CD8+ cells averaged around 3 ug. Regarding the study as a whole: Sharing between patients and controls was observed for 25 to 30 CD8+ CDR3 sequences.

The sample holds a few counts of this clonotype. Antigen specificity is unknown. The V end was cut by 7 bases, the J end by 4 bases, with 20 bases between. Germline-derived CDR1 and CDR2 are LNHDA and SQIVND (reference sequence). This CDR3 comprises 15 residues. According to the study, genomic DNA was the template for TCR beta VDJ and CDR3 profiling. TCRdb ran MiXCR on the reads and lists one entry per CDR3 protein. The sample holds some 48,000 distinct CDR3 sequences, around 70% seen once. This chain uses TRBV19 with TRBJ2-7; D is unclear. The clonotype was recovered from a human donor in good health, serving as a control. The sample consisted of sorted CD4+, CD8+, or CD8+CD57+ T cells (not recorded which) from PBMCs. The CDR3 is CASTVTWSTIYEQYF. The DNA of the CDR3 is TGTGCCAGTACCGTAACATGGTCGACCATTTACGAGCAGTACTTC.